This T cell receptor (beta chain) was sequenced for a study of Ad26.COV2.S vaccination and SARS-CoV-2 variants. Study-level background: Intramuscularly, Ad26.COV2.S was given either once or twice, 56 days apart.

Using immunoSEQ multiplex PCR, the repertoire was profiled, and TCRdb retains in-frame clones only, with some absent. The table includes approximately 420,000 clones, around 85% detected once. The treatment denotes: some 20 received Ad26.COV2.S at low or high dose, single or two shots; about five received placebo; per-sample allocation not given. The samples were gathered on day 63 after the first injection of vaccine or placebo. An 18-55-year-old adult in Boston served as donor. V lost 10 bases to trimming and J lost 2 bases, with 22 bases between them. The length of the CDR3 is 16 residues. Germline CDR1 SNHLY, CDR2 FYNNEI.

The chain employs TRBV2 and TRBJ2-3, with D perhaps matching TRBD1 or TRBD2 (5 bases each). The sample in question was peripheral blood, obtained in a trial of Ad26.COV2.S vaccine versus placebo. The origin of this receptor is a person between 18 and 59 years old who received the Ad26.COV2.S COVID-19 vaccine or a placebo. In nucleotides, the CDR3 is TGTGCCACCGAAACCGGGGACCCGGCGGACACAGATACGCAGTATTTT. Its protein is CATETGDPADTDTQYF.